Reported below is one T cell receptor beta chain. Its antigen is not identified. The data stem from a study of cytomegalovirus exposure and HLA in healthy donors. For the study at large: HLA-typed donors were the source of roughly 80 million unique TCRs held in an early data release.

CDR3 length: 15 amino acids. The trim removed 4 bases at V and 2 bases at J, leaving 5 bases unmatched. Per the germline V gene, CDR1 is SNHLY and CDR2 is FYNNEI. Study results and caveats: For most TCR beta V segments, an earlier analysis put the productive rate at about 87% or about 30% of the time. Later, an analysis showed that TCR beta chains associated with HLA were more clonally expanded than others that were equally common.

The PCR had 60 Vbeta and 13 Jbeta primers. Assay: immunoSEQ multiplex PCR; the TCRdb copy retains only in-frame clones and omits some. The top ten hold roughly 9.3% of the sample, which has 100,000 to 150,000 clones, about 80% seen once. The TCR comes from a woman in her forties or fifties in good health and CMV-seropositive. V gene TRBV2 combines with J gene TRBJ2-7; TRBD1 agrees at 10 bases. The source material was PBMCs. In DNA form, the CDR3 reads TGTGCCAGCAGTGTAGGACAGGGGGTGGCCTACGAGCAGTACTTC. Protein product: CASSVGQGVAYEQYF.